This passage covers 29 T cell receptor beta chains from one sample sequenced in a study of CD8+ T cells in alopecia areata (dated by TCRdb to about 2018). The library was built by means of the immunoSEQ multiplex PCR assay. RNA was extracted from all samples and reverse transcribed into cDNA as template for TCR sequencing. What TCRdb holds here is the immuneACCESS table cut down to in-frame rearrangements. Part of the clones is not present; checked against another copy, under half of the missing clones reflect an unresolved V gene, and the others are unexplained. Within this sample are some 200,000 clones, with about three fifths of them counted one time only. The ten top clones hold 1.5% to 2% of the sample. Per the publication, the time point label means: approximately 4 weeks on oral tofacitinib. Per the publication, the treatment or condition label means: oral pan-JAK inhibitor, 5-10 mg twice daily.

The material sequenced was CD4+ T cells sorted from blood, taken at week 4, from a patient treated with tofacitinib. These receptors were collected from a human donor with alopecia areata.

The CDR3 loop reads CAWSNGGNNQPQHF. The CDR3 coding sequence is TGTGCCTGGAGTAACGGAGGGAACAATCAGCCCCAGCATTTT. This chain links TRBV30 with TRBJ1-5, with unresolved D. Germline CDR1 GTSNPN, CDR2 SVGIG (reference sequence). The CDR3 spans 14 residues. V was cut by 2 bases and J by 3 bases, with 11 bases left in between.

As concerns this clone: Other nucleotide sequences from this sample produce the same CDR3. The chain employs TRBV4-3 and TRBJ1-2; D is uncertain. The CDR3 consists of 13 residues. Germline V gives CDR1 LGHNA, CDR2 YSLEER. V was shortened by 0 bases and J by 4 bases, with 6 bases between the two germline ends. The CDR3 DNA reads TGCGCCAGCAGCCAAGATACCGCCTATGGCTACACCTTC. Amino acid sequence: CASSQDTAYGYTF.

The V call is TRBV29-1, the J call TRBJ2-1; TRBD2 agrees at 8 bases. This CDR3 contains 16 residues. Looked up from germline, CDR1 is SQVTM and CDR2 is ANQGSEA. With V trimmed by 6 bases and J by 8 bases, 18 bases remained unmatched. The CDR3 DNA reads TGCAGCGTGAGGGTCGGCGGGGGGAGACTCGCGGATGAGCAGTTCTTC. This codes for CSVRVGGGRLADEQFF.

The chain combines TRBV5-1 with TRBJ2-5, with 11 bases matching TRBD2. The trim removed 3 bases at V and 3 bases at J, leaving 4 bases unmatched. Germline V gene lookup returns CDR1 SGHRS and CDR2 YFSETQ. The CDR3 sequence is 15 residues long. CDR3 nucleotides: TGCGCCAGCAGCTCAAAACTAGCGGGGGAAGAGACCCAGTACTTC. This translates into CASSSKLAGEETQYF. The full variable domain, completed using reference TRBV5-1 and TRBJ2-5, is KAGVTQTPRYLIKTRGQQVTLSCSPISGHRSVSWYQQTPGQGLQFLFEYFSETQRNKGNFPGRFSGRQFSNSRSEMNVSTLELGDSALYLCASSSKLAGEETQYFGPGTRLLVL.

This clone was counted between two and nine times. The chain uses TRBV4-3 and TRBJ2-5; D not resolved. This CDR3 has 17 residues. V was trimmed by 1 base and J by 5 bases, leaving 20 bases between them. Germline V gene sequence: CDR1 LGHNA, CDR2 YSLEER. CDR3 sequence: CASSQVVGLKSSETQYF. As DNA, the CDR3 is TGCGCCAGCAGCCAAGTTGTAGGTTTAAAGTCTTCGGAGACCCAGTACTTC.

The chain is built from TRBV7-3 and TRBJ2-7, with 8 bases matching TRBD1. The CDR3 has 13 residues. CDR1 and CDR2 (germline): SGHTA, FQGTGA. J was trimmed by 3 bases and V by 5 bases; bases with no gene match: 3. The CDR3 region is CASSRDRSYEQYF. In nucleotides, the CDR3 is TGTGCCAGCAGCCGGGACAGGAGCTACGAGCAGTACTTC. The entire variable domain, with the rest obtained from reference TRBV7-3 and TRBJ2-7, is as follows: GAGVSQTPSNKVTEKGKYVELRCDPISGHTALYWYRQSLGQGPEFLIYFQGTGAADDSGLPNDRFFAVRPEGSVSTLKIQRTERGDSAVYLCASSRDRSYEQYFGPGTRLTVT.

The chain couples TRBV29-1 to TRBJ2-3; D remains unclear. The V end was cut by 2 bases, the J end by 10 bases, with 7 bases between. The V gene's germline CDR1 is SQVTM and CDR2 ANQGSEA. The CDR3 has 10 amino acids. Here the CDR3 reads CSVESTAQYF. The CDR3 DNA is TGCAGCGTTGAAAGTACCGCGCAGTATTTT.

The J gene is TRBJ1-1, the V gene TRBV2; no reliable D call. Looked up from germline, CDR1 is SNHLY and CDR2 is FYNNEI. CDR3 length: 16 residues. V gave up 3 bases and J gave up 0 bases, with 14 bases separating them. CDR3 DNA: TGTGCCAGCAGTGATGCAGGAGTAAACATGAACACTGAAGCTTTCTTT. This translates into CASSDAGVNMNTEAFF.

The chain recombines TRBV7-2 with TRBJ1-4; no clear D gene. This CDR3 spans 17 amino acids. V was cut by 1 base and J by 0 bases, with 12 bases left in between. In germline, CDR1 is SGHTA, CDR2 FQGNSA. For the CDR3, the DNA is TGTGCCAGCAGCTTAGGCATGGGGATCGCAACTAATGAAAAACTGTTTTTT. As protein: CASSLGMGIATNEKLFF.

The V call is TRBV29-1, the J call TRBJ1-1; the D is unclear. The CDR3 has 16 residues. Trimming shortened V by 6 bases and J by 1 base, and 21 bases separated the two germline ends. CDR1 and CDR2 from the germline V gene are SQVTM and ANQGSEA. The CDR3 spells CSVAFRSLKKNTEAFF. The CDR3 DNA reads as TGCAGCGTCGCCTTTCGCAGTTTGAAGAAGAACACTGAAGCTTTCTTT. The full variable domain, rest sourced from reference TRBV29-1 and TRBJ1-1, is SAVISQKPSRDICQRGTSLTIQCQVDSQVTMMFWYRQQPGQSLTLIATANQGSEATYESGFVIDKFPISRPNLTFSTLTVSNMSPEDSSIYLCSVAFRSLKKNTEAFFGQGTRLTVV.

Written as DNA, the CDR3 is TGTGCCAGTACTGACGGGACAGGTCTTAGCAATCAGCCCCAGCATTTT. Translating it yields CASTDGTGLSNQPQHF. The chain combines TRBV19 with TRBJ1-5; 8 bases agree with TRBD1. The V and J ends lost 7 bases and 0 bases, in that order; junction bases with no gene match: 8. The V gene's germline CDR1 is LNHDA and CDR2 SQIVND (reference sequence). The CDR3 loop spans 16 amino acids.

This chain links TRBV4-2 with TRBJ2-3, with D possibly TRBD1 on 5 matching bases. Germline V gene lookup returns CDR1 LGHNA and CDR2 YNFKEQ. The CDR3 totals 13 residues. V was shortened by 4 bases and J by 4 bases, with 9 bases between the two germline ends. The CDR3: CASSPQGSDTQYF. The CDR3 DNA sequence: TGTGCCAGCAGCCCGCAGGGATCAGATACGCAGTATTTT.

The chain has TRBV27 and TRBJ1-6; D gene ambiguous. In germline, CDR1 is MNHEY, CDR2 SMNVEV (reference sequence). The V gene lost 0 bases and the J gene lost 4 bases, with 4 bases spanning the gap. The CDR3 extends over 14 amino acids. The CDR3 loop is CASSLSGYNSPLHF. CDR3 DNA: TGTGCCAGCAGTTTATCAGGGTATAATTCACCCCTCCACTTT.

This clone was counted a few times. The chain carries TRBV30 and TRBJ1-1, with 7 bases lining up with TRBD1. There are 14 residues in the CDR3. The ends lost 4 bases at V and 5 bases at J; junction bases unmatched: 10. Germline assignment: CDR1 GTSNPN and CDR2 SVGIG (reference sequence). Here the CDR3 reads CAWNRDRASTEAFF. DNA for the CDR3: TGTGCCTGGAATCGCGACAGGGCGAGTACTGAAGCTTTCTTT.

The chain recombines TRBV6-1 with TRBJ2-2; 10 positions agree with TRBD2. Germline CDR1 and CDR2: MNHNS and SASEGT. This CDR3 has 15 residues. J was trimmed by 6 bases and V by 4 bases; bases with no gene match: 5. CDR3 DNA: TGTGCCAGCAGTGGCCTAGCGGGGGTTTCCGGGGAGCTGTTTTTT. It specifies CASSGLAGVSGELFF.

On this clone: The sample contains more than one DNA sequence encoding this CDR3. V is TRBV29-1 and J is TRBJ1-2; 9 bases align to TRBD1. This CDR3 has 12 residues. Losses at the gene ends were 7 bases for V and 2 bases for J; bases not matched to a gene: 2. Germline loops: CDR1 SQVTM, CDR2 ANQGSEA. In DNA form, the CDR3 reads TGCAGCGCCGGACAGGGGAACTATGGCTACACCTTC. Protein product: CSAGQGNYGYTF.

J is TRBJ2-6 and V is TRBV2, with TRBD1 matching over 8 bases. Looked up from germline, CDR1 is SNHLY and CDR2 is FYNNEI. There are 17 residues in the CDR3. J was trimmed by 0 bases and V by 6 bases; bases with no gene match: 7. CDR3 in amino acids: CASRTGTGLSGANVLTF. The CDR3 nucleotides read TGTGCCAGCAGGACGGGGACAGGTCTCTCTGGGGCCAACGTCCTGACTTTC.

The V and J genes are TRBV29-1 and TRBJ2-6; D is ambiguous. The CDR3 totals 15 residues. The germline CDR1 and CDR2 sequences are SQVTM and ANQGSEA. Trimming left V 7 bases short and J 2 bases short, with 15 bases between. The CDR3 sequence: CSAKDPLTGANVLTF. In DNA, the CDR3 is TGCAGCGCCAAGGATCCGCTGACTGGGGCCAACGTCCTGACTTTC.

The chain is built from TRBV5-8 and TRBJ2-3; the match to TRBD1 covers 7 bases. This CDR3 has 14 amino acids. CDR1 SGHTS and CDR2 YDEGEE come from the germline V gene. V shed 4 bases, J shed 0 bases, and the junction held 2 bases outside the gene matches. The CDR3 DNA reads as TGTGCCAGCAGCCCGGGACAGAGCACAGATACGCAGTATTTT. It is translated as CASSPGQSTDTQYF. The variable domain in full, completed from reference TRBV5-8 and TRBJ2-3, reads EAGVTQSPTHLIKTRGQQATLRCSPISGHTSVYWYQQALGLGLQFLLWYDEGEERNRGNFPPRFSGRQFPNYSSELNVNALELEDSALYLCASSPGQSTDTQYFGPGTRLTVL.

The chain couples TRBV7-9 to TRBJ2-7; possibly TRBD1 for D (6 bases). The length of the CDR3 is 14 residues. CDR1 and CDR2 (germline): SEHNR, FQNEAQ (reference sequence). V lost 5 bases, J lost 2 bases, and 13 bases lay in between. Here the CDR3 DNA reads TGTGCCAGCAGCCCGGACAGAGTCCCCTACGAGCAGTACTTC. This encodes CASSPDRVPYEQYF.

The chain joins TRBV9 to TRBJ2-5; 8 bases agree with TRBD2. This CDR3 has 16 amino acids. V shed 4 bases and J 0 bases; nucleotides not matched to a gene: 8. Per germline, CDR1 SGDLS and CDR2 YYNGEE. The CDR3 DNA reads TGTGCCAGCAGCCTCTCGACTAGCGACTACCAAGAGACCCAGTACTTC. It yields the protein CASSLSTSDYQETQYF.

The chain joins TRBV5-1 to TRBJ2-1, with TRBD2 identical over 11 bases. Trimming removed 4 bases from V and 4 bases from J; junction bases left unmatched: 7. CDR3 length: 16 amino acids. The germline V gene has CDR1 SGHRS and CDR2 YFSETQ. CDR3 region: CASSPLASGGYNEQFF. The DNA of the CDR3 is TGCGCCAGCAGCCCATTGGCTAGCGGGGGGTACAATGAGCAGTTCTTC. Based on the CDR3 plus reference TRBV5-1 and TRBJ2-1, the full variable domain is KAGVTQTPRYLIKTRGQQVTLSCSPISGHRSVSWYQQTPGQGLQFLFEYFSETQRNKGNFPGRFSGRQFSNSRSEMNVSTLELGDSALYLCASSPLASGGYNEQFFGPGTRLTVL.

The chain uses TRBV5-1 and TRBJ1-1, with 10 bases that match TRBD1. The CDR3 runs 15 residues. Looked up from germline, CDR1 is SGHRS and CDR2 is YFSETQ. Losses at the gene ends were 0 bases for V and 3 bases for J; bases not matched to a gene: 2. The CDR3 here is CASSLGTGGDTEAFF. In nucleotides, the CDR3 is TGCGCCAGCAGCTTGGGGACAGGGGGTGACACTGAAGCTTTCTTT.

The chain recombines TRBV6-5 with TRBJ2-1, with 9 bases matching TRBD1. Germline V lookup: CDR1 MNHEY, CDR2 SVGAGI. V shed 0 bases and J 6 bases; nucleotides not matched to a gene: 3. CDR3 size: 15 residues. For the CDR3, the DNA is TGTGCCAGCAGTTACTCGGGACAGGGTACCAATGAGCAGTTCTTC. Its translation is CASSYSGQGTNEQFF.

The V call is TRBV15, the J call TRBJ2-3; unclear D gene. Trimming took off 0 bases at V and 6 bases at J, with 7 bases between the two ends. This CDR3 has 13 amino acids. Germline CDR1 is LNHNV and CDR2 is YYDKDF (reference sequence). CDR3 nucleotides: TGTGCCACCAGCAGAGATCTTGAGGATACGCAGTATTTT. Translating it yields CATSRDLEDTQYF.

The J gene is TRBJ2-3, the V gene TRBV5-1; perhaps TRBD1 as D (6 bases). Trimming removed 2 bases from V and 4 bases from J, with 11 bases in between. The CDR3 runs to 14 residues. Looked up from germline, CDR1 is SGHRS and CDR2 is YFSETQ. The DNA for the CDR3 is TGCGCCAGCAGCTTACAGGGAGATGCAGATACGCAGTATTTT. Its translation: CASSLQGDADTQYF.

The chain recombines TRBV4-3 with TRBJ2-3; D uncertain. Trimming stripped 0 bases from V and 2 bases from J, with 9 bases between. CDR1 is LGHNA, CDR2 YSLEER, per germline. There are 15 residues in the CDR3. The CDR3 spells CASSQDPAFTDTQYF. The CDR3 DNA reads TGCGCCAGCAGCCAAGACCCAGCGTTCACAGATACGCAGTATTTT.

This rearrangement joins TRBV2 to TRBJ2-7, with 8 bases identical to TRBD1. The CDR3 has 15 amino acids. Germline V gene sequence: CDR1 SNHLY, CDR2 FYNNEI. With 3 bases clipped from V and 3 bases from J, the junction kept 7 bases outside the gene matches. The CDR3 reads CASSDWTGQDYEQYF. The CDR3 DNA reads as TGTGCCAGCAGTGACTGGACAGGGCAAGACTACGAGCAGTACTTC.

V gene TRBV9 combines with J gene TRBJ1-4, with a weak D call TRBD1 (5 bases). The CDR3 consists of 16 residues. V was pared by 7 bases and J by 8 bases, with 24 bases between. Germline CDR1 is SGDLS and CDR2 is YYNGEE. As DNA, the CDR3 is TGTGCCAGCGTTTTCCCGTGTCCAGGGCTTACCGAAAAACTGTTTTTT. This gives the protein CASVFPCPGLTEKLFF.